Below are 27 T cell receptor beta chains sequenced from a single sample in a study of siplizumab effects on memory and regulatory T cells. Data came from immunoSEQ multiplex PCR; TCRdb stores just in-frame clones and leaves some out. The sample holds under 130,000 clones, 93% seen once. The source material was CD4+ T cells sorted from blood. The receptors were sampled from a human donor in good health.

The genes are TRBV19 and TRBJ2-1; D tentatively fits TRBD1 or TRBD2 (5 bases each). Trimming shortened V by 4 bases and J by 2 bases, and 15 bases separated the two germline ends. This CDR3 is built from 16 residues. CDR1 is LNHDA and CDR2 is SQIVND in the germline V gene (reference sequence). The CDR3: CASSRAGTSAYNEQFF. CDR3 bases: TGTGCCAGTAGTAGAGCCGGGACGTCAGCCTACAATGAGCAGTTCTTC.

The DNA for the CDR3 is TGTGCCAGCAGCTCGGGGGACAGGGGCAACACCATATATTTT. Its protein product is CASSSGDRGNTIYF. The chain employs TRBV5-4 and TRBJ1-3; TRBD1 matches 10 bases. Trimming took 3 bases from V and 7 from J; bases not matched to a gene: 4. There are 14 residues in the CDR3. The germline CDR1 and CDR2 sequences are SGHNT and YYREEE (reference sequence).

The gene calls are TRBV5-4 and TRBJ2-5; no clear D. Germline CDR1 SGHNT, CDR2 YYREEE (reference sequence). Trimming took 0 bases from V and 4 from J, leaving 10 bases between them. The CDR3 has 14 residues. CDR3 sequence reads: CASSLDPGPETQYF. Written as DNA, the CDR3 is TGTGCCAGCAGCTTGGACCCAGGCCCAGAGACCCAGTACTTC.

This chain uses TRBV10-3 with TRBJ1-4; weak D call: TRBD1 (5 bases). CDR1 and CDR2 from the germline V gene are ENHRY and SYGVKD. The CDR3 is made up of 16 amino acids. The V gene lost 4 bases and the J gene lost 8 bases, with 20 bases spanning the gap. CDR3 nucleotides: TGTGCCATCAGTGTAAAGCTAGGAGGGGTTGAGGAAAAACTGTTTTTT. Its protein product is CAISVKLGGVEEKLFF.

The chain joins TRBV5-1 to TRBJ2-7, with 8 positions matching TRBD2. Germline values: CDR1 SGHRS, CDR2 YFSETQ. This CDR3 contains 17 residues. The V segment lost 4 bases and the J segment 2 bases; nucleotides outside the gene matches: 14. CDR3 sequence (DNA): TGCGCCAGCAGCCCCAACCCGGGAGGGCGGCTCACCTACGAGCAGTACTTC. Its translation is CASSPNPGGRLTYEQYF.

This clone was observed once. The chain joins TRBV19 to TRBJ2-1, with D possibly TRBD1 on 5 matching bases. The V gene lost 4 bases and the J gene lost 0 bases, with 13 bases spanning the gap. The germline V gene encodes CDR1 LNHDA and CDR2 SQIVND (reference sequence). This CDR3 contains 16 residues. CDR3 in amino acids: CASSTYPGPSYNEQFF. In nucleotides, the CDR3 is TGTGCCAGTAGTACCTACCCAGGGCCCTCCTACAATGAGCAGTTCTTC.

Written as DNA, the CDR3 is TGTGCCAGCAGCTCCTCCCGGAGTTCCTACAATGAGCAGTTCTTC. This codes for CASSSSRSSYNEQFF. This chain uses TRBV7-8 with TRBJ2-1; D gene unclear. Between the trimmed V and J ends, which lost 4 bases and 1 base, there was a span of 11 bases. Germline CDR1 reads SGHVS; CDR2 reads FQNEAQ. This CDR3 is built from 15 residues.

This chain uses TRBV6-5 with TRBJ2-1, with 11 nucleotides matching TRBD2. The CDR3 covers 14 residues. CDR1 is MNHEY, CDR2 SVGAGI, per germline. With V trimmed by 6 bases and J by 4 bases, 2 bases remained unmatched. The CDR3 DNA reads as TGTGCCAGCAGCGGGACTAGCGGATACAATGAGCAGTTCTTC. Protein product: CASSGTSGYNEQFF.

J is TRBJ2-7 and V is TRBV10-3; a possible D gene is TRBD1 (6 bases). The germline V gene encodes CDR1 ENHRY and CDR2 SYGVKD. V was clipped by 10 bases and J by 0 bases, with 13 bases between them. The CDR3 extends over 13 amino acids. CDR3 DNA: TGTGCCACCGAGGACAGATTCTCCTACGAGCAGTACTTC. Residues: CATEDRFSYEQYF.

The rearrangement joins TRBV5-8 to TRBJ2-7; possibly TRBD1 for D (7 bases). This CDR3 has 16 residues. V lost 2 bases to trimming and J lost 5 bases, with 20 bases between them. Germline V gene sequence: CDR1 SGHTS, CDR2 YDEGEE. CDR3 sequence reads: CASSLYRGSTGDEQYF. CDR3 DNA sequence: TGTGCCAGCAGCTTATACCGGGGGTCCACAGGGGACGAGCAGTACTTC. Drawing the rest from reference TRBV5-8 and TRBJ2-7, the complete variable domain is EAGVTQSPTHLIKTRGQQATLRCSPISGHTSVYWYQQALGLGLQFLLWYDEGEERNRGNFPPRFSGRQFPNYSSELNVNALELEDSALYLCASSLYRGSTGDEQYFGPGTRLTVT.

The V call is TRBV29-1, the J call TRBJ2-5; no definite D call. Germline loops: CDR1 SQVTM, CDR2 ANQGSEA. The CDR3 is 12 residues long. The V and J ends lost 4 bases and 4 bases respectively, with 10 bases between them. CDR3 sequence reads: CSVGVSGETQYF. Written as DNA, the CDR3 is TGCAGCGTTGGTGTTAGTGGAGAGACCCAGTACTTC.

This chain uses TRBV4-1 with TRBJ2-3; no definite D call. The CDR3 totals 14 residues. Germline V gives CDR1 MGHRA, CDR2 YSYEKL. V lost 0 bases and J 9 bases, leaving 13 bases between the germline ends. The CDR3 nucleotides are TGCGCCAGCAGCCAAGATCCCGGACGGCGGACGCAGTATTTT. Translated, it gives CASSQDPGRRTQYF.

The CDR3 here is CASSSITGLTEAFF. The CDR3 nucleotides are TGTGCCAGCAGCTCCATCACAGGGCTCACTGAAGCTTTCTTT. The V gene is TRBV5-4, the J gene TRBJ1-1; D is perhaps TRBD1 (6 bases). CDR3 length: 14 amino acids. The germline CDR1 and CDR2 sequences are SGHNT and YYREEE (reference sequence). Trimming took 3 bases from V and 4 from J, leaving 13 bases between them.

J is TRBJ1-4 and V is TRBV4-2, with D uncertain. CDR1 LGHNA and CDR2 YNFKEQ come from the germline V gene. V was clipped by 6 bases and J by 0 bases, with 5 bases between them. The CDR3 is made up of 13 amino acids. CDR3 nucleotide sequence: TGTGCCAGCAGGGGATCAACTAATGAAAAACTGTTTTTT. Amino acids: CASRGSTNEKLFF.

The gene calls are TRBV10-3 and TRBJ2-3; D is uncertain. The CDR3 consists of 11 residues. The V and J ends lost 4 bases and 5 bases respectively, with 4 bases between them. Germline V gene sequence: CDR1 ENHRY, CDR2 SYGVKD. CDR3 in amino acids: CAISGRDTQYF. CDR3 bases: TGTGCCATCAGTGGGAGAGATACGCAGTATTTT.

V and J are TRBV6-5 and TRBJ1-6; TRBD1 is a possible D gene (5 bases). CDR1 is MNHEY and CDR2 is SVGAGI in the germline V gene. V was cut by 7 bases and J by 3 bases, with 10 bases left in between. The CDR3 length is 14 residues. Written as DNA, the CDR3 is TGTGCCAGCAACGACAGATACTATAATTCACCCCTCCACTTT. Protein: CASNDRYYNSPLHF.

The chain recombines TRBV5-1 with TRBJ2-5; 7 nucleotides align to TRBD1. CDR3 length: 13 residues. The junction had 6 bases not matched to a gene; V was cut back by 5 bases and J by 5 bases. The germline V gene encodes CDR1 SGHRS and CDR2 YFSETQ. CDR3 DNA: TGCGCCAGCAGACCACAGGGGATGGAGACCCAGTACTTC. This gives the protein CASRPQGMETQYF.

The rearrangement uses TRBV10-3 and TRBJ2-3; 9 bases align to TRBD2. The V gene's germline CDR1 is ENHRY and CDR2 SYGVKD. This CDR3 region has 18 residues. V shed 7 bases and J 5 bases; nucleotides not matched to a gene: 19. The chain's CDR3 is CAITTTSLAGEGEDTQYF. CDR3 bases: TGTGCCATCACTACCACCTCTTTAGCGGGAGAGGGGGAAGATACGCAGTATTTT.

The genes are TRBV5-1 and TRBJ2-1, with D possibly being TRBD1 or TRBD2 (6 bases each). Germline V CDR1 and CDR2: SGHRS, YFSETQ. The CDR3 extends over 16 amino acids. The V end was cut by 1 base, the J end by 2 bases, with 13 bases between. CDR3 region: CASSLQGGRPYNEQFF. The DNA of the CDR3 is TGCGCCAGCAGCTTGCAAGGGGGGAGACCCTACAATGAGCAGTTCTTC.

V gene TRBV19 combines with J gene TRBJ2-2; D is ambiguous. Trimming took 3 bases from V and 4 from J, leaving 9 bases between them. The germline CDR1 and CDR2 sequences are LNHDA and SQIVND (reference sequence). The CDR3 extends over 14 amino acids. The CDR3 is CASSILLLTGELFF. The CDR3 region has the DNA TGTGCCAGTAGTATCTTGTTACTCACCGGGGAGCTGTTTTTT.

In this sample, this clone turned up once. The gene calls are TRBV5-4 and TRBJ1-1; D might be TRBD1 (6 bases). Germline V CDR1 and CDR2: SGHNT, YYREEE (reference sequence). Trimming removed 2 bases at V and 1 base at J, with 9 bases between. The CDR3 loop spans 14 amino acids. CDR3 region: CASSFGGANTEAFF. The CDR3 DNA follows: TGTGCCAGCAGCTTTGGGGGGGCGAACACTGAAGCTTTCTTT.

The sample holds one count of this clone. This sequence joins TRBV4-1 and TRBJ1-1, with a weak D call TRBD1 (6 bases). Deletions cut 5 bases from V and 3 bases from J, with 10 bases between. This CDR3 region has 13 residues. Germline V lookup: CDR1 MGHRA, CDR2 YSYEKL. Here the CDR3 reads CASSTPGDTEAFF. CDR3 DNA sequence: TGCGCCAGCAGCACCCCAGGGGACACTGAAGCTTTCTTT.

The chain uses TRBV6-1 and TRBJ1-5, with no clear D. Trimming removed 6 bases at V and 2 bases at J, with 14 bases between. CDR3 length equals 15 residues. CDR1 and CDR2 from the germline V gene are MNHNS and SASEGT. CDR3 loop: CASSFYIDGNQPQHF. The CDR3 DNA is TGTGCCAGCAGCTTCTACATTGACGGCAATCAGCCCCAGCATTTT.

This chain joins TRBV5-1 and TRBJ2-7; tentative D call: TRBD1 (6 bases). V shed 4 bases and J shed 3 bases, with 8 bases lying between them. There are 12 residues in the CDR3. Germline-derived CDR1 and CDR2 are SGHRS and YFSETQ. In DNA, the CDR3 is TGCGCCAGCAGCCCGGACAGCTACGAGCAGTACTTC. Translation: CASSPDSYEQYF.

The chain uses TRBV5-1 and TRBJ2-7; D not certain. The CDR3 is made up of 12 amino acids. Germline V gene sequence: CDR1 SGHRS, CDR2 YFSETQ. Trimming removed 3 bases at V and 3 bases at J, with 7 bases between. DNA of the CDR3: TGCGCCAGCAGCTCGACGGGCTACGAGCAGTACTTC. It translates to CASSSTGYEQYF.

This chain connects TRBV6-5 to TRBJ2-7; D uncertain. This CDR3 is built from 15 residues. With 0 bases removed from V and 0 bases from J, the gap between germline ends came to 9 bases. CDR1 MNHEY and CDR2 SVGAGI come from the germline V gene. CDR3 bases: TGTGCCAGCAGTTACTCGATGGACGGCTCCTACGAGCAGTACTTC. Translation: CASSYSMDGSYEQYF.

This rearrangement joins TRBV14 to TRBJ2-4; D is unresolved. Germline-derived CDR1 and CDR2 are SGHDN and FVKESK. CDR3 length equals 14 residues. V dropped 4 bases and J dropped 5 bases, with 12 bases sitting between them. CDR3 coding DNA: TGTGCCAGCAGCCGAGACCTCGGGCAAAACATTCAGTACTTC. Its protein is CASSRDLGQNIQYF.